This passage covers 27 T cell receptor beta chains from one sample sequenced in a study of blood T cells in healthy people across ages. The second PCR ran roughly 6 to 12 cycles with a sample-barcoded 5' primer and J-beta primers. TCRdb called the 5' RACE reads again in MiXCR, with one record for every CDR3 protein. This sample has around 520,000 distinct CDR3 sequences, with roughly a quarter found just once. The sample was also reused in another study, on T cells of mothers and their children.

What was sequenced was blood. These receptors all stem from a boy under 10 years old in good health.

This clonotype was seen more than once but under ten times. The rearrangement links TRBV20-1 to TRBJ2-3; 11 positions agree with TRBD2. This CDR3 has 15 amino acids. Germline V gene data show CDR1 as DFQATT and CDR2 as SNEGSKA (reference sequence). After removal of 8 bases from V and 2 bases from J, the junction contained 9 bases not matched to a gene. The CDR3 DNA reads TGCAGTCCTCAATCTAGCGGGGGGTACACAGATACGCAGTATTTT. Its translation: CSPQSSGGYTDTQYF.

This clonotype was found a few times. The chain has TRBV7-2 and TRBJ1-1; D possibly corresponds to TRBD1 (6 bases). Between the trimmed V and J ends, which lost 5 bases and 0 bases, there was a span of 13 bases. The CDR3 has 15 amino acids. Germline CDR1 and CDR2: SGHTA and FQGNSA. The CDR3 nucleotides are TGTGCCAGCAGCCGCACCAGGGGCCTGAACACTGAAGCTTTCTTT. Amino acids: CASSRTRGLNTEAFF.

This clonotype was detected only a few times. V usage is TRBV6-1 and J usage is TRBJ2-5, with 8 bases lining up with TRBD1. CDR1 MNHNS and CDR2 SASEGT come from the germline V gene. V gave up 3 bases and J gave up 5 bases; unmatched junction bases: 11. This CDR3 spans 16 amino acids. The CDR3 bases are TGTGCCAGCAGTGAGGACAGGGATTTCTTTGGGGAGACCCAGTACTTC. Its translation: CASSEDRDFFGETQYF.

This clonotype was observed a few times. The V call is TRBV12-3 or TRBV12-4, the J call TRBJ2-5; no firm D call. The J call is in doubt because the DNA end fits TRBJ2-1 better. The CDR3 totals 14 residues. The CDR3: CASSDLRTHNEQFF. In DNA form, the CDR3 reads TGTGCCAGCAGTGACCTCAGAACCCACAATGAGCAGTTCTTC.

The chain employs TRBV20-1 and TRBJ1-1; D remains ambiguous. This CDR3 has 14 amino acids. The germline V and J ends were trimmed by 7 bases and 0 bases, with 15 bases remaining between them. The germline gives CDR1 DFQATT, CDR2 SNEGSKA (reference sequence). CDR3 in DNA: TGCAGTGGCGAGAAGGGAGCCATGAACACTGAAGCTTTCTTT. Translated, it gives CSGEKGAMNTEAFF.

In its sample, this clonotype was seen a few times. The rearrangement links TRBV6-2 or TRBV6-3 to TRBJ2-6; 7 nucleotides line up with TRBD2. Unmatched junction bases numbered 11, after V lost 6 bases and J lost 0 bases. Germline-derived CDR1 and CDR2 are MNHEY and SVGEGT. There are 18 residues in the CDR3. The CDR3 DNA reads TGTGCCAGCAGCCGATCTTTCGGGGGGACCTCTGGGGCCAACGTCCTGACTTTC. Translating gives CASSRSFGGTSGANVLTF.

The chain couples TRBV5-5 to TRBJ2-7, with D unresolved. The CDR3 length is 15 residues. Germline CDR1 SGHKS, CDR2 YYEKEE (reference sequence). Deletions cut 2 bases from V and 0 bases from J, with 12 bases between. CDR3 bases: TGTGCCAGCAGCTTTTTGGGCCTCCTCTCCTACGAGCAGTACTTC. Its protein is CASSFLGLLSYEQYF.

This clonotype was seen at least ten times. This chain joins TRBV3-1 and TRBJ1-4, with 8 bases fitting TRBD1. CDR1 LGHDT and CDR2 YNNKEL come from the germline V gene (reference sequence). V dropped 2 bases and J dropped 7; count of bases not matched to a gene: 3. This CDR3 has 14 residues. CDR3 in DNA: TGTGCCAGCAGCCAACAGGGGGCGGGTGAAAAACTGTTTTTT. Translated, it gives CASSQQGAGEKLFF.

This clonotype was detected only a few times. The chain recombines TRBV5-1 with TRBJ2-7; 9 bases are shared with TRBD1. CDR3 length equals 15 residues. Trimming took 1 base from V and 5 from J; bases not matched to a gene: 7. Per the germline V gene, CDR1 is SGHRS and CDR2 is YFSETQ. The CDR3 sequence is CASSLSRQGGHEQYF. DNA for the CDR3: TGCGCCAGCAGCTTGTCCCGACAGGGGGGCCACGAGCAGTACTTC.

This clonotype was seen only a few times. This rearrangement joins TRBV7-9 to TRBJ2-5; TRBD1 matches 8 bases. Trimming at V came to 5 bases and at J to 5 bases, leaving 7 bases not matched to a gene. The CDR3 covers 14 residues. From germline, CDR1 is SEHNR and CDR2 FQNEAQ (reference sequence). This CDR3 reads CASSPDRAFETQYF. The CDR3 coding sequence is TGTGCCAGCAGCCCGGACAGGGCCTTTGAGACCCAGTACTTC.

The V call is TRBV11-1, the J call TRBJ1-1; TRBD1 might be the D (5 bases). The CDR3 is 16 amino acids. Trimming left V 2 bases short and J 1 base short, with 14 bases between. Germline CDR1 SGHAT, CDR2 FQDESV (reference sequence). The DNA of the CDR3 is TGTGCCAGCAGCTTAAGGAGACAGATGGAGAACACTGAAGCTTTCTTT. Translated: CASSLRRQMENTEAFF.

This rearrangement joins TRBV10-3 to TRBJ1-1; unclear D gene. There are 14 residues in the CDR3. From germline, CDR1 is ENHRY and CDR2 SYGVKD. The V gene lost 0 bases and the J gene lost 5 bases, with 10 bases spanning the gap. The CDR3 DNA reads TGTGCCATCAGTGAGTCGAAGGGTGAAACTGAAGCTTTCTTT. Translation gives CAISESKGETEAFF.

The sample holds a few counts of this clonotype. This chain uses TRBV5-1 with TRBJ2-5; possibly TRBD1 for D (5 bases). Germline-derived CDR1 and CDR2 are SGHRS and YFSETQ. Trimming removed 1 base from V and 4 bases from J, with 11 bases in between. CDR3 size: 14 residues. CDR3 sequence (DNA): TGCGCCAGCAGCTTGCTAGGGGAAGGAGAGACCCAGTACTTC. It yields the protein CASSLLGEGETQYF.

The chain employs TRBV2 and TRBJ2-7; D ambiguous. Trimming pared 2 bases from V and 8 bases from J, leaving 13 bases between. The germline V gene has CDR1 SNHLY and CDR2 FYNNEI. The CDR3 has 13 amino acids. This CDR3 is CASSERERDKQYF. The CDR3, as DNA: TGTGCCAGCAGTGAAAGGGAAAGAGATAAGCAGTACTTC.

V gene TRBV6-1 combines with J gene TRBJ2-6; D is unclear. CDR1 is MNHNS, CDR2 SASEGT, per germline. Between the trimmed V and J ends, which lost 11 bases and 1 base, there was a span of 12 bases. The CDR3 extends over 14 amino acids. CDR3 residues: CASTYLSGANVLTF. The CDR3, as DNA: TGTGCCTCGACGTACCTATCTGGGGCCAACGTCCTGACTTTC.

This clonotype was recorded a few times. This chain uses TRBV6-2 or TRBV6-3 with TRBJ2-1; TRBD2 matches at 10 bases. With V trimmed by 1 base and J by 8 bases, 2 bases remained unmatched. This CDR3 contains 14 residues. In germline, CDR1 is MNHEY, CDR2 SVGEGT. Here the CDR3 DNA reads TGTGCCAGCAGTTACTACACTAGCGGGGATGAGCAGTTCTTC. Protein product: CASSYYTSGDEQFF.

V usage is TRBV28 and J usage is TRBJ2-1, with D unresolved. The closer fit of TRBJ2-7 to the DNA end suggests the J call may be wrong. This CDR3 comprises 11 residues. Germline V gene data show CDR1 as MDHEN and CDR2 as SYDVKM. The CDR3 protein is CASAEGIEQYF. The CDR3 DNA sequence: TGTGCCAGCGCGGAAGGGATCGAGCAGTACTTC.

The chain carries TRBV2 and TRBJ2-2; D is possibly TRBD2 (5 bases). The germline V and J ends were trimmed by 7 bases and 0 bases, with 9 bases remaining between them. Germline V gene sequence: CDR1 SNHLY, CDR2 FYNNEI. The CDR3 runs to 14 residues. CDR3 DNA sequence: TGTGCCAGCATGGCGGAGGCGAACACCGGGGAGCTGTTTTTT. Amino acid sequence: CASMAEANTGELFF.

This clonotype was found a few times. This rearrangement joins TRBV5-1 to TRBJ1-2; D might be TRBD1 (5 bases). Germline CDR1 reads SGHRS; CDR2 reads YFSETQ. Trimming shortened V by 7 bases and J by 5 bases, and 18 bases separated the two germline ends. The CDR3 sequence is 14 residues long. The CDR3 protein is CASGIRDGRYGYTF. The CDR3 region has the DNA TGCGCCAGCGGAATCCGGGACGGGAGATATGGCTACACCTTC.

The chain employs TRBV7-2 and TRBJ2-7; 11 bases are shared with TRBD2. From germline, CDR1 is SGHTA and CDR2 FQGNSA. The CDR3 is made up of 15 amino acids. Trimming took 2 bases from V and 7 from J; bases not matched to a gene: 7. CDR3 region: CASSLKTSGKREQYF. The CDR3 nucleotides read TGTGCCAGCAGCTTAAAGACTAGCGGGAAGCGGGAGCAGTACTTC.

The rearrangement links TRBV7-4 to TRBJ1-3, with 10 bases lining up with TRBD1. CDR1 and CDR2 (germline): SGHVT, SQSDAQ. After removal of 2 bases from V and 4 bases from J, the junction contained 20 bases not matched to a gene. CDR3 length: 21 amino acids. The CDR3 here is CASSLSPMGQGQLSSGNTIYF. For the CDR3, the DNA is TGTGCCAGCAGCTTATCGCCCATGGGACAGGGGCAACTATCGTCAGGAAACACCATATATTTT.

This clonotype was found a few times. This chain joins TRBV12-3 or TRBV12-4 and TRBJ2-1; no clear D. The CDR3 runs to 14 residues. V was clipped by 2 bases and J by 5 bases, with 10 bases between them. The CDR3 region has the DNA TGTGCCAGCAGTTTATTCGGCAGAAACAATGAGCAGTTCTTC. Amino acids: CASSLFGRNNEQFF.

At least ten counts were recorded for this clonotype. The chain carries TRBV15 and TRBJ1-5; weak D call: TRBD1 (6 bases). This CDR3 has 14 residues. Germline V CDR1 and CDR2: LNHNV, YYDKDF (reference sequence). V lost 3 bases, J lost 6 bases, and 12 bases lay in between. DNA for the CDR3: TGTGCCACCAGCAGCACACAGGGCGTTCAGCCCCAGCATTTT. Protein product: CATSSTQGVQPQHF.

The V and J genes are TRBV7-9 and TRBJ2-7; unclear D gene. From germline, CDR1 is SEHNR and CDR2 FQNEAQ (reference sequence). CDR3 size: 15 residues. V shed 6 bases and J shed 6 bases, with 21 bases lying between them. This chain's CDR3 is CASRADNQPPGEQYF. CDR3 nucleotide sequence: TGTGCCAGCAGGGCTGACAACCAACCTCCTGGCGAGCAGTACTTC.

This clonotype was counted between two and nine times. V gene TRBV7-2 combines with J gene TRBJ2-1; D gene ambiguous. Near its end, the DNA agrees better with TRBJ2-5, so the J call may be wrong. This CDR3 contains 15 residues. Germline values: CDR1 SGHTA, CDR2 FQGNSA. Written as DNA, the CDR3 is TGTGCCAGCAGCCCCCTAATAGGTGCTCCGGAGACCCAGTACTTC. It yields the protein CASSPLIGAPETQYF.

This clonotype was seen only a few times. The CDR3 sequence: CASSQGDSTNNEQFF. The CDR3 DNA follows: TGTGCCAGCAGCCAAGGGGACAGTACGAACAATGAGCAGTTCTTC. V is TRBV14 and J is TRBJ2-1; TRBD1 matches 7 bases. V shed 1 base, J shed 5 bases, and the junction held 5 bases outside the gene matches. Germline values: CDR1 SGHDN, CDR2 FVKESK. CDR3 size: 15 residues.

Written as DNA, the CDR3 is TGTGCCAGCAGTCCCGACCGGGGACTCGATCAGCCCCAGCATTTT. Protein sequence: CASSPDRGLDQPQHF. The J gene is TRBJ1-5, the V gene TRBV6-2 or TRBV6-3; tentatively, D is TRBD1 (5 bases). Trimming took off 5 bases at V and 5 bases at J, with 16 bases between the two ends. CDR1 is MNHEY and CDR2 is SVGEGT in the germline V gene. CDR3 length: 15 residues.